This T cell receptor (beta chain) was identified in a study of low-dose radiotherapy and immunotherapy resistance in tumors. Overall study context: Members of Cohort 2 were treated with 1 Gy per fraction every two weeks; their total was 13 Gy over 26 weeks. From cycle 1 day 1, patients took oral aspirin 300 mg every day for four cycles.

Covering alpha and beta chains, TRAV- and TRBV-specific primers were used for the first-strand cDNA. The PCR that amplified TCRs ran for about 18 cycles, relying on a constant-region primer and a V-primer adapter. TCRdb analysed the reads with MiXCR anew, one entry per CDR3 protein. This sample has around 18,000 distinct CDR3 sequences; approximately 74% occur once, and the top ten carry roughly an eighth. Germline V lookup: CDR1 SGHNT, CDR2 YYREEE (reference sequence). The CDR3 length is 16 residues. The J segment lost 3 bases and the V segment lost 0 bases, leaving 4 bases of the junction unmatched. This clonotype showed up just a few times.

The receptor comes from a human donor with advanced metastatic prostate, ovarian, gallbladder or colorectal cancer (not recorded which). This table probably holds off-target reads from a library built for another chain. The chain carries TRBV5-4 and TRBJ2-3, with 10 bases fitting TRBD2. The CDR3 loop reads CASSLASGRHTDTQYF. DNA for the CDR3: TGTGCCAGCAGCTTGGCTAGCGGGAGACATACAGATACGCAGTATTTT.